Below, 21 T cell receptor beta chains from the same sample are listed, as sequenced in a study of OX40 agonist ivuxolimab in advanced cancers. The method behind the library was the immunoSEQ multiplex PCR assay. What TCRdb holds here is the immuneACCESS table cut down to in-frame rearrangements. Part of the clones is not present; checked against another copy, under half of the missing clones reflect an unresolved V gene, and the others are unexplained. Counted in this sample were 100,000 or so clones; about 85% of them appeared once. The top ten clonotypes cover around 4% of the sample. The starting material was CD4+ or CD8+ T cells sorted from blood, obtained in a trial of the OX40 agonist ivuxolimab. These receptors were obtained from an adult with an advanced solid tumor such as melanoma, head and neck, liver or kidney cancer.

V gene TRBV18 combines with J gene TRBJ1-1, with 7 positions matching TRBD1. J gave up 0 bases and V 3 bases, and 4 bases lay outside the gene matches. CDR1 is KGHSH, CDR2 LQKENI, per germline. The CDR3 has 15 residues. CDR3 region: CASSPQGGMNTEAFF. The CDR3 DNA reads TGTGCCAGCTCACCTCAGGGGGGAATGAACACTGAAGCTTTCTTT. The whole variable domain, filled in from reference TRBV18 and TRBJ1-1, reads NAGVMQNPRHLVRRRGQEARLRCSPMKGHSHVYWYRQLPEEGLKFMVYLQKENIIDESGMPKERFSAEFPKEGPSILRIQQVVRGDSAAYFCASSPQGGMNTEAFFGQGTRLTVV.

The chain couples TRBV11-3 to TRBJ2-5; a possible D gene is TRBD1 (6 bases). The length of the CDR3 is 15 residues. Per the germline V gene, CDR1 is SGHNT and CDR2 is YENEEA. V lost 5 bases and J 0 bases, leaving 13 bases between the germline ends. CDR3 sequence (DNA): TGTGCCAGCAGCGAGAGGACAGCGAACCAAGAGACCCAGTACTTC. Translation: CASSERTANQETQYF.

The chain has TRBV6-5 and TRBJ2-3; D tentatively fits TRBD1 or TRBD2 (5 bases each). CDR1 is MNHEY and CDR2 is SVGAGI in the germline V gene. This CDR3 contains 14 residues. Trimming left V 8 bases short and J 3 bases short, with 15 bases between. The CDR3 nucleotides read TGTGCCAGCCGCCGTGAGGGGCTAACAGATACGCAGTATTTT. It codes for CASRREGLTDTQYF.

The rearrangement joins TRBV2 to TRBJ2-3; D is perhaps TRBD2 (5 bases). The CDR3 runs 14 residues. Trimming left V 7 bases short and J 4 bases short, with 15 bases between. Germline CDR1 is SNHLY and CDR2 is FYNNEI. DNA of the CDR3: TGTGCCAGCACCCGGGATAACGGAGCAGATACGCAGTATTTT. Its translation: CASTRDNGADTQYF. The complete variable domain, with remaining parts taken from reference TRBV2 and TRBJ2-3, reads EPEVTQTPSHQVTQMGQEVILRCVPISNHLYFYWYRQILGQKVEFLVSFYNNEISEKSEIFDDQFSVERPDGSNFTLKIRSTKLEDSAMYFCASTRDNGADTQYFGPGTRLTVL.

Turning to this clone: Additional DNA sequences in this sample encode the identical CDR3. This chain joins TRBV7-2 and TRBJ2-7; no clear D. The V gene lost 1 base and the J gene lost 2 bases, with 3 bases spanning the gap. The CDR3 has 12 residues. Germline V gene data show CDR1 as SGHTA and CDR2 as FQGNSA. The CDR3 here is CASSLVPYEQYF. DNA for the CDR3: TGTGCCAGCAGCTTAGTGCCCTACGAGCAGTACTTC.

The genes are TRBV5-1 and TRBJ1-1, with 10 bases fitting TRBD1. V was clipped by 3 bases and J by 11 bases; unmatched bases: 13. This CDR3 comprises 15 residues. Germline V CDR1 and CDR2: SGHRS, YFSETQ. CDR3: CASSYGQTGGDSAFF. In DNA form, the CDR3 reads TGCGCCAGCAGCTATGGTCAGACAGGGGGCGATTCGGCTTTCTTT.

The CDR3 reads CASSYSLVNTEAFF. The DNA for the CDR3 is TGTGCCAGCAGCTATTCCCTGGTGAACACTGAAGCTTTCTTT. This rearrangement joins TRBV7-2 to TRBJ1-1; D not certain. The length of the CDR3 is 14 residues. Germline lookup yields CDR1 SGHTA and CDR2 FQGNSA. V dropped 4 bases and J dropped 0 bases, with 9 bases sitting between them. The full variable domain, in which reference TRBV7-2 and TRBJ1-1 provide the parts outside the CDR3, is GAGVSQSPSNKVTEKGKDVELRCDPISGHTALYWYRQSLGQGLEFLIYFQGNSAPDKSGLPSDRFSAERTGGSVSTLTIQRTQQEDSAVYLCASSYSLVNTEAFFGQGTRLTVV.

The CDR3 nucleotides read TGTGCCAGCAGCGTAGGCCCTGAGGTCGGAGCGGTTGAGCAGTACTTC. This gives the protein CASSVGPEVGAVEQYF. The V call is TRBV9, the J call TRBJ2-5; D is perhaps TRBD2 (5 bases). V dropped 0 bases and J dropped 11 bases, with 23 bases sitting between them. The CDR3 runs 16 residues. Per germline, CDR1 SGDLS and CDR2 YYNGEE.

In this sample, this clone turned up once. V and J are TRBV2 and TRBJ1-5, with no clear D. This CDR3 has 15 residues. Germline CDR1 and CDR2: SNHLY and FYNNEI. Deletions cut 3 bases from V and 3 bases from J, with 12 bases between. The CDR3 spells CASSEFGRANQPQHF. In nucleotides, the CDR3 is TGTGCCAGCAGTGAGTTCGGGCGTGCCAATCAGCCCCAGCATTTT.

V is TRBV19 and J is TRBJ2-7; TRBD1 matches 11 bases. Germline values: CDR1 LNHDA, CDR2 SQIVND (reference sequence). The CDR3 runs 15 residues. The ends lost 5 bases at V and 3 bases at J; junction bases unmatched: 6. The CDR3 reads CASSLGTGGVYEQYF. CDR3 DNA sequence: TGTGCCAGTAGTCTCGGGACAGGGGGGGTCTACGAGCAGTACTTC.

The gene calls are TRBV6-1 and TRBJ2-2; 8 bases are a match to TRBD2. The CDR3 is 15 amino acids. CDR1 MNHNS and CDR2 SASEGT come from the germline V gene. The ends lost 4 bases at V and 5 bases at J; junction bases unmatched: 6. For the CDR3, the DNA is TGTGCCAGCAGTGGGCGGGGGGCGAGGACCGGGGAGCTGTTTTTT. This gives the protein CASSGRGARTGELFF.

Comment on this clone: Other nucleotide sequences from this sample produce the same CDR3. The chain has TRBV7-8 and TRBJ1-5; 7 positions agree with TRBD1. J lost 7 bases, V lost 1 base, and 7 bases had no gene match. In germline, CDR1 is SGHVS, CDR2 FQNEAQ. This CDR3 has 15 residues. CDR3 sequence (DNA): TGTGCCAGCAGCTTAGGTGCAGGGGGTGGGCAGCCCCAGCATTTT. Protein product: CASSLGAGGGQPQHF.

The rearrangement joins TRBV5-6 to TRBJ2-4; TRBD1 matches 7 bases. Germline V gene data show CDR1 as SGHDT and CDR2 as YYEEEE. There are 15 residues in the CDR3. J lost 3 bases, V lost 2 bases, and 5 bases had no gene match. CDR3 DNA: TGTGCCAGCAGCTTACAGGGGCCTTTCAAAAACATTCAGTACTTC. This encodes CASSLQGPFKNIQYF.

This clone was counted once. V gene TRBV7-9 combines with J gene TRBJ1-4; the D gene is possibly TRBD1 (5 bases). There are 13 residues in the CDR3. From germline, CDR1 is SEHNR and CDR2 FQNEAQ (reference sequence). Trimming took off 5 bases at V and 7 bases at J, with 11 bases between the two ends. This CDR3 reads CASSTQRGEKLFF. CDR3 in DNA: TGTGCCAGCAGCACCCAGAGGGGTGAAAAACTGTTTTTT. Full variable domain (missing parts from reference TRBV7-9 and TRBJ1-4): DTGVSQNPRHKITKRGQNVTFRCDPISEHNRLYWYRQTLGQGPEFLTYFQNEAQLEKSRLLSDRFSAERPKGSFSTLEIQRTEQGDSAMYLCASSTQRGEKLFFGSGTQLSVL.

The chain carries TRBV5-4 and TRBJ1-1; the D gene is possibly TRBD1 (5 bases). The CDR3 loop spans 14 amino acids. CDR1 SGHNT and CDR2 YYREEE come from the germline V gene (reference sequence). Trimming stripped 0 bases from V and 7 bases from J, with 13 bases between. The CDR3 sequence: CASSLAPAGGEAFF. The DNA of the CDR3 is TGTGCCAGCAGCTTGGCGCCCGCCGGGGGTGAAGCTTTCTTT.

This chain links TRBV6-5 with TRBJ2-5, with D unresolved. The length of the CDR3 is 13 residues. CDR1 and CDR2 from the germline V gene are MNHEY and SVGAGI. V lost 6 bases and J 3 bases, leaving 11 bases between the germline ends. This chain's CDR3 is CASSFRRKETQYF. The CDR3, as DNA: TGTGCCAGCAGCTTTCGGCGGAAAGAGACCCAGTACTTC.

The CDR3 DNA is TGTGCCAGCAGGGACAGGGGGCTTGGTTCACCCCTCCACTTT. Its translation: CASRDRGLGSPLHF. J is TRBJ1-6 and V is TRBV2; 11 bases are a match to TRBD1. The trim removed 6 bases at V and 9 bases at J, leaving 4 bases unmatched. The length of the CDR3 is 14 residues. CDR1 is SNHLY and CDR2 is FYNNEI in the germline V gene.

The chain uses TRBV7-9 and TRBJ2-7, with 8 bases identical to TRBD1. V shed 4 bases and J 4 bases; nucleotides not matched to a gene: 9. The CDR3 has 15 residues. Germline V gene lookup returns CDR1 SEHNR and CDR2 FQNEAQ (reference sequence). The CDR3 is CASSSWTGTPYEQYF. CDR3 DNA sequence: TGTGCCAGCAGCTCCTGGACAGGGACGCCGTACGAGCAGTACTTC.

The chain has TRBV11-2 and TRBJ2-7; maybe TRBD1 (5 bases). Germline V gene data show CDR1 as SGHAT and CDR2 as FQNNGV. V lost 2 bases, J lost 4 bases, and 12 bases lay in between. The CDR3 sequence is 14 residues long. Written as DNA, the CDR3 is TGTGCCAGCAGCTTATTTGGGGCGAGGTACGAGCAGTACTTC. Protein: CASSLFGARYEQYF.

Points on this clone: Distinct nucleotide sequences in the sample also encode this CDR3. CDR3 sequence: CASSLPNYEQYF. CDR3 sequence (DNA): TGTGCCAGCAGCTTACCCAACTACGAGCAGTACTTC. The V and J genes are TRBV5-8 and TRBJ2-7; no reliable D call. V shed 2 bases and J shed 3 bases, with 6 bases lying between them. Per germline, CDR1 SGHTS and CDR2 YDEGEE. The CDR3 is 12 amino acids.

With regard to this clone: Other DNA sequences in the sample encode the same CDR3. The chain joins TRBV2 to TRBJ2-2; D uncertain. The CDR3 consists of 12 residues. Germline V gives CDR1 SNHLY, CDR2 FYNNEI. Trimming shortened V by 8 bases and J by 6 bases, and 10 bases separated the two germline ends. This CDR3 reads CASSVPPGELFF. CDR3 nucleotide sequence: TGTGCCAGCTCGGTCCCCCCCGGGGAGCTGTTTTTT. Combining the CDR3 with reference TRBV2 and TRBJ2-2 gives the whole variable domain EPEVTQTPSHQVTQMGQEVILRCVPISNHLYFYWYRQILGQKVEFLVSFYNNEISEKSEIFDDQFSVERPDGSNFTLKIRSTKLEDSAMYFCASSVPPGELFFGEGSRLTVL.